The 25 T cell receptor beta chains below were found in one sample sequenced in a study of T cells in Graves' hyperthyroidism and ophthalmopathy. RNA transcripts served as the template for amplifying TCR beta CDR3 regions. TCR CDR3 regions were first amplified by RT-PCR with HTBI primers. TCRdb independently ran MiXCR on the multiplex PCR reads; one entry per CDR3 protein. The sample lists hundreds of thousands of distinct CDR3 sequences, more than 45% occurring once. The sample was peripheral blood or thyroid tissue (not recorded which). These receptors originate from a young woman with Graves' hyperthyroidism.

This sequence joins TRBV2 and TRBJ1-1; possible D gene TRBD1, 6 bases. Per germline, CDR1 SNHLY and CDR2 FYNNEI. Deletions cut 5 bases from V and 6 bases from J, with 22 bases between. CDR3 length: 16 residues. In DNA form, the CDR3 reads TGTGCCAGCAGTACTACCGGCCAGGGGCAAGGGGCTGAAGCTTTCTTT. This gives the protein CASSTTGQGQGAEAFF.

The chain employs TRBV29-1 and TRBJ2-7; 7 nucleotides line up with TRBD1. CDR3 length: 13 residues. Germline lookup yields CDR1 SQVTM and CDR2 ANQGSEA. J was trimmed by 5 bases and V by 1 base; bases with no gene match: 5. The DNA for the CDR3 is TGCAGCGTTGAAGGAACAGGGGTCCACGAGCAGTACTTC. This gives the protein CSVEGTGVHEQYF.

This clonotype has at least ten counts. The gene calls are TRBV12-3 or TRBV12-4 and TRBJ2-5; D tentatively reads TRBD1 or TRBD2 (5 bases each). The CDR3 totals 14 residues. V was shortened by 3 bases and J by 5 bases, with 13 bases between the two germline ends. CDR3 nucleotide sequence: TGTGCCAGCAGTTTCTCTTGGGGCGGGGAGACCCAGTACTTC. Translating it yields CASSFSWGGETQYF.

This clonotype showed up many times. The chain couples TRBV10-3 to TRBJ1-1; 7 positions match TRBD1. The CDR3 has 13 residues. In germline, CDR1 is ENHRY, CDR2 SYGVKD. V was pared by 10 bases and J by 3 bases, with 8 bases of the junction left unmatched. CDR3 residues: CATTGEGYTEAFF. CDR3 in DNA: TGTGCCACCACAGGGGAGGGGTACACTGAAGCTTTCTTT.

V gene TRBV19 combines with J gene TRBJ2-6; 7 nucleotides align to TRBD1. This CDR3 has 16 amino acids. After removal of 4 bases from V and 1 base from J, the junction contained 4 bases not matched to a gene. Germline CDR1 and CDR2: LNHDA and SQIVND (reference sequence). The CDR3 sequence: CASSKAGGSGANVLTF. The CDR3 DNA is TGTGCCAGTAGTAAGGCAGGGGGTTCTGGGGCCAACGTCCTGACTTTC.

This clonotype was seen a handful of times. The J gene is TRBJ1-1, the V gene TRBV7-2, with 9 bases lining up with TRBD1. In germline, CDR1 is SGHTA, CDR2 FQGNSA. Trimming at V came to 5 bases and at J to 0 bases, leaving 10 bases not matched to a gene. This CDR3 comprises 17 residues. The CDR3 protein is CASSPQGQGRMNTEAFF. CDR3 coding DNA: TGTGCCAGCAGCCCTCAAGGACAGGGGAGGATGAACACTGAAGCTTTCTTT. Full variable domain (rest looked up from reference TRBV7-2 and TRBJ1-1): GAGVSQSPSNKVTEKGKDVELRCDPISGHTALYWYRQSLGQGLEFLIYFQGNSAPDKSGLPSDRFSAERTGGSVSTLTIQRTQQEDSAVYLCASSPQGQGRMNTEAFFGQGTRLTVV.

The CDR3 nucleotides are TGTGCCAGCAGCGACAGGGACGCTTTCTTT. Its translation is CASSDRDAFF. V gene TRBV7-9 combines with J gene TRBJ1-1; TRBD1 matches 7 bases. The CDR3 sequence is 10 residues long. The germline V gene has CDR1 SEHNR and CDR2 FQNEAQ (reference sequence). The trim removed 5 bases at V and 11 bases at J, leaving 2 bases unmatched. Together with reference TRBV7-9 and TRBJ1-1, the CDR3 gives the full variable domain: DTGVSQNPRHKITKRGQNVTFRCDPISEHNRLYWYRQTLGQGPEFLTYFQNEAQLEKSRLLSDRFSAERPKGSFSTLEIQRTEQGDSAMYLCASSDRDAFFGQGTRLTVV.

The CDR3 region is CSADPPGAGSPLHF. CDR3 in DNA: TGCAGTGCCGACCCCCCGGGGGCTGGGTCACCCCTCCACTTT. The chain recombines TRBV20-1 with TRBJ1-6, with a weak D call TRBD1 (6 bases). CDR3 size: 14 residues. V lost 6 bases and J 10 bases, leaving 19 bases between the germline ends. Looked up from germline, CDR1 is DFQATT and CDR2 is SNEGSKA (reference sequence).

V is TRBV13 and J is TRBJ2-2, with a possible D match to TRBD1 (6 bases). The CDR3 consists of 15 residues. V gave up 6 bases and J gave up 3 bases, with 14 bases separating them. Germline loops: CDR1 PRHDT, CDR2 FYEKMQ (reference sequence). Written as DNA, the CDR3 is TGTGCCAGCAGTACGCGGACAGTTTACACCGGGGAGCTGTTTTTT. Protein: CASSTRTVYTGELFF.

The chain couples TRBV29-1 to TRBJ2-5, with D maybe TRBD1 (6 bases). V was cut by 3 bases and J by 5 bases, with 13 bases left in between. Germline V gene data show CDR1 as SQVTM and CDR2 as ANQGSEA. CDR3 length equals 13 residues. This chain's CDR3 is CSVEKGVGETQYF. As DNA, the CDR3 is TGCAGCGTTGAGAAGGGGGTTGGTGAGACCCAGTACTTC.

Regarding this clonotype: Because the CDR3 is missing its conserved closing phenylalanine or tryptophan, this is likely a read error. Because the CDR3's place on the DNA is in doubt, the DNA is left out and the CDR3 is given as listed by TCRdb. The genes are TRBV15 and TRBJ2-2; TRBD2, the table's D call, was not compared with the DNA. Both ends counted, the CDR3 spans 19 residues. Per the germline V gene, CDR1 is LNHNV and CDR2 is YYDKDF (reference sequence). The CDR3: CATSNPEVRWEGEHRGAVV.

The gene calls are TRBV25-1 and TRBJ2-1; 7 bases fit TRBD1. The germline CDR1 and CDR2 sequences are MGHDK and SYGVNS. Trimming at V came to 8 bases and at J to 8 bases, leaving 9 bases not matched to a gene. There are 13 residues in the CDR3. In DNA form, the CDR3 reads TGTGCCAGCCAACAGGGGCTGAGGGATGAGCAGTTCTTC. As protein: CASQQGLRDEQFF.

This chain links TRBV9 with TRBJ2-7, with D unresolved. V lost 7 bases to trimming and J lost 1 base, with 15 bases between them. The CDR3 consists of 14 residues. CDR1 and CDR2 from the germline V gene are SGDLS and YYNGEE. The CDR3 nucleotides read TGTGCCAGCTCACCACCGCGTCCTTCCTACGAGCAGTACTTC. It encodes CASSPPRPSYEQYF.

This clonotype was detected a few times. This rearrangement joins TRBV25-1 to TRBJ1-1, with TRBD1 matching over 9 bases. Germline loops: CDR1 MGHDK, CDR2 SYGVNS. The CDR3 totals 16 residues. With V trimmed by 6 bases and J by 1 base, 9 bases remained unmatched. The CDR3 is CASSLGTGFGNTEAFF. The CDR3, as DNA: TGTGCCAGCAGCCTGGGGACAGGGTTCGGGAACACTGAAGCTTTCTTT.

CDR3 DNA sequence: TGCAGTGCTATCGACAGGGTGGGCACTGAAGCTTTCTTT. This translates into CSAIDRVGTEAFF. This chain connects TRBV20-1 to TRBJ1-1; 7 bases are shared with TRBD1. V lost 4 bases, J lost 4 bases, and 6 bases stayed unmatched. This CDR3 has 13 residues. Germline CDR1 reads DFQATT; CDR2 reads SNEGSKA (reference sequence).

V and J are TRBV10-3 and TRBJ1-2; no reliable D call. The CDR3 runs 11 residues. With 8 bases removed from V and 8 bases from J, the gap between germline ends came to 12 bases. Germline CDR1 and CDR2: ENHRY and SYGVKD. CDR3 in amino acids: CAIRKEDGYTF. The CDR3 coding sequence is TGTGCCATCCGAAAAGAGGACGGCTACACCTTC.

The chain links TRBV20-1 to TRBJ1-5; D is perhaps TRBD1 (5 bases). The CDR3 runs to 13 residues. V was trimmed by 3 bases and J by 3 bases, leaving 9 bases between them. Germline V lookup: CDR1 DFQATT, CDR2 SNEGSKA (reference sequence). The CDR3 DNA sequence: TGCAGTGCTAGCCGGGACCACAATCAGCCCCAGCATTTT. Amino acid sequence: CSASRDHNQPQHF.

Worth noting for this clonotype: This may stem from a read error, because a much larger clone lies one nucleotide away. The chain combines TRBV6-5 with TRBJ1-4; no firm D call. V was clipped by 8 bases and J by 3 bases, with 16 bases between them. The CDR3 spans 15 residues. Germline CDR1 reads MNHEY; CDR2 reads SVGAGI. CDR3 DNA: TGTGCCAGCGGTTTAGGAGGGAGGGCTAATGAAAAACTGTTTTTT. This encodes CASGLGGRANEKLFF.

This clonotype was counted a few times. The chain is built from TRBV7-2 and TRBJ2-7; tentatively, D is TRBD1 (6 bases). V gave up 6 bases and J gave up 2 bases, with 11 bases separating them. CDR3 length equals 13 residues. Germline-derived CDR1 and CDR2 are SGHTA and FQGNSA. The CDR3 DNA is TGTGCCAGCAGAGGTAGGACAGCCTACGAGCAGTACTTC. Translation: CASRGRTAYEQYF.

This clonotype was observed a few times. CDR3 amino acids: CASSLATTGNSGNTIYF. The CDR3 DNA sequence: TGTGCCAGCAGCTTGGCAACGACAGGAAACTCTGGAAACACCATATATTTT. The rearrangement uses TRBV5-4 and TRBJ1-3, with D possibly TRBD1 on 6 matching bases. The CDR3 contains 17 residues. V gave up 0 bases and J gave up 0 bases, with 13 bases separating them. The germline V gene encodes CDR1 SGHNT and CDR2 YYREEE (reference sequence).

The chain uses TRBV2 and TRBJ2-5; D gene uncertain. The CDR3 loop spans 15 amino acids. Trimming cost V 5 bases and J 5 bases, with 18 bases left between them. CDR1 is SNHLY and CDR2 is FYNNEI in the germline V gene. The CDR3 coding sequence is TGTGCCAGCAGTTACGCTACAGTCTTCGAGGAGACCCAGTACTTC. Its translation is CASSYATVFEETQYF.

The sample holds many counts of this clonotype. V and J are TRBV15 and TRBJ2-7; TRBD2 might be the D (5 bases). Trimming shortened V by 5 bases and J by 6 bases, and 14 bases separated the two germline ends. CDR1 and CDR2 from the germline V gene are LNHNV and YYDKDF (reference sequence). The CDR3 spans 13 residues. The CDR3 nucleotides are TGTGCCACCAGCGACGGGATCGTCTTCGAGCAGTACTTC. Translated: CATSDGIVFEQYF.

The chain links TRBV15 to TRBJ1-2; a weak D match, TRBD1 (6 bases). Trimming pared 0 bases from V and 8 bases from J, leaving 22 bases between. Germline V gene lookup returns CDR1 LNHNV and CDR2 YYDKDF (reference sequence). This CDR3 contains 17 residues. CDR3 protein: CATSRDRWAGTSGGYTF. For the CDR3, the DNA is TGTGCCACCAGCAGAGATCGTTGGGCAGGGACAAGTGGGGGCTACACCTTC.

The chain uses TRBV7-9 and TRBJ1-1; 7 nucleotides align to TRBD1. This CDR3 comprises 13 residues. Germline trimming cut 4 bases from V and 7 bases from J; bases unmatched to any gene: 6. Germline CDR1 reads SEHNR; CDR2 reads FQNEAQ (reference sequence). For the CDR3, the DNA is TGTGCCAGCAGCTCGTCCGGGACAGATGAAGCTTTCTTT. It yields the protein CASSSSGTDEAFF.

This clonotype was observed at least ten times. This chain connects TRBV7-9 to TRBJ2-5, with TRBD1 as a possible D gene (6 bases). Per germline, CDR1 SEHNR and CDR2 FQNEAQ (reference sequence). The CDR3 loop spans 15 amino acids. The ends were cut back, 5 bases at V and 5 bases at J, with 18 bases in the middle. The CDR3: CASSPWAGDAETQYF. CDR3 in DNA: TGTGCCAGCAGCCCCTGGGCAGGGGATGCGGAGACCCAGTACTTC. Full variable domain (rest looked up from reference TRBV7-9 and TRBJ2-5): DTGVSQNPRHKITKRGQNVTFRCDPISEHNRLYWYRQTLGQGPEFLTYFQNEAQLEKSRLLSDRFSAERPKGSFSTLEIQRTEQGDSAMYLCASSPWAGDAETQYFGPGTRLLVL.